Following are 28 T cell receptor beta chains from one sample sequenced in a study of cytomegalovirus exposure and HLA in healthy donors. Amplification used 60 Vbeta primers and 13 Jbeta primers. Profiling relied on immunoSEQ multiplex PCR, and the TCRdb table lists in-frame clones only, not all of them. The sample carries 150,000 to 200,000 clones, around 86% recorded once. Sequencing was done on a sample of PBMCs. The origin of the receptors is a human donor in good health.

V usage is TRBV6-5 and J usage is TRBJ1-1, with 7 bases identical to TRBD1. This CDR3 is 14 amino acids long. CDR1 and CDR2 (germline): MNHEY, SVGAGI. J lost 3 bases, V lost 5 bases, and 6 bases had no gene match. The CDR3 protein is CASSRITGDTEAFF. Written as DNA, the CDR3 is TGTGCCAGCAGTCGCATAACAGGGGACACTGAAGCTTTCTTT.

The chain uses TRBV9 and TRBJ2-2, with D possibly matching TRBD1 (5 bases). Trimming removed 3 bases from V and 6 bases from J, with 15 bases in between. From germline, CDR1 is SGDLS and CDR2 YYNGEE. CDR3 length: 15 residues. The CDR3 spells CASSDSTLGAGELFF. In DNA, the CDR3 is TGTGCCAGCAGCGATTCGACCCTAGGGGCCGGGGAGCTGTTTTTT.

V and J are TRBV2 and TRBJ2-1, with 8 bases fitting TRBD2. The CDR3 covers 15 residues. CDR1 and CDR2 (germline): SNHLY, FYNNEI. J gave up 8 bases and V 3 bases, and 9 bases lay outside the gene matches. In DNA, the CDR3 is TGTGCCAGCAGTGATCAGGCGGGGGGAGGGGATGAGCAGTTCTTC. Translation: CASSDQAGGGDEQFF. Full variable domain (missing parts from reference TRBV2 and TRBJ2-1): EPEVTQTPSHQVTQMGQEVILRCVPISNHLYFYWYRQILGQKVEFLVSFYNNEISEKSEIFDDQFSVERPDGSNFTLKIRSTKLEDSAMYFCASSDQAGGGDEQFFGPGTRLTVL.

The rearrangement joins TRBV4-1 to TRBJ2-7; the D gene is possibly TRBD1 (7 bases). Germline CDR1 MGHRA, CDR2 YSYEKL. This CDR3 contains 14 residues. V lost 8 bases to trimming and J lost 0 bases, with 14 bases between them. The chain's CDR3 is CASARGDSSYEQYF. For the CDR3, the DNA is TGCGCCAGCGCGAGGGGGGACAGCTCCTACGAGCAGTACTTC.

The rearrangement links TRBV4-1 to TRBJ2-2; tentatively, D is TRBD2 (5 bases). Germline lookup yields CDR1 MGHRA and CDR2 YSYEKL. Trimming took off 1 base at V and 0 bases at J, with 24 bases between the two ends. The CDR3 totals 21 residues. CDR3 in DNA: TGCGCCAGCAGCCAAGTGGCGGGTTATTCTCTTACTCCCGCGAACACCGGGGAGCTGTTTTTT. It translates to CASSQVAGYSLTPANTGELFF.

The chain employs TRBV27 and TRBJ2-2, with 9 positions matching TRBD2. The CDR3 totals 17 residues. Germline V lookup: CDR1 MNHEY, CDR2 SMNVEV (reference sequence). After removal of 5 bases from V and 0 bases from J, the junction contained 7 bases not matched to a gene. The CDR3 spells CASSPTSGSANTGELFF. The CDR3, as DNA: TGTGCCAGCAGTCCGACTAGCGGCTCGGCGAACACCGGGGAGCTGTTTTTT.

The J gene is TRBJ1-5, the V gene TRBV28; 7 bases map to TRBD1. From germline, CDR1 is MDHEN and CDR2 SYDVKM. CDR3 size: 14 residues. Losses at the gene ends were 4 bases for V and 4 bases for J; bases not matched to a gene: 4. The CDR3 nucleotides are TGTGCCAGCAGTTCCCGACAGGGTAATCAGCCCCAGCATTTT. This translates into CASSSRQGNQPQHF.

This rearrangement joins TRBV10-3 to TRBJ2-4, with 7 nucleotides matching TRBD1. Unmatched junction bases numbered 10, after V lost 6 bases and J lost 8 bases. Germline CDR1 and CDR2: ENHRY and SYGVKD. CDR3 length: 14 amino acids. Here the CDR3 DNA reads TGTGCCATCAGGGATACAGGGGCCGGAGACATTCAGTACTTC. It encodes CAIRDTGAGDIQYF.

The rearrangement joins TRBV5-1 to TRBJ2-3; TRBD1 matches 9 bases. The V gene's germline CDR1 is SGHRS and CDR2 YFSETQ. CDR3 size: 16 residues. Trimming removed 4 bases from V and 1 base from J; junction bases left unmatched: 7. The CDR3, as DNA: TGCGCCAGCAGCGAACAGGGGGCGATTGGCACAGATACGCAGTATTTT. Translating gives CASSEQGAIGTDTQYF.

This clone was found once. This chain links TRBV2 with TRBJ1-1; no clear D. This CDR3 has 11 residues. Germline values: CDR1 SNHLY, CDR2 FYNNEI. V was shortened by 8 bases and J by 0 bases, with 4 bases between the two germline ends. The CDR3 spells CASPVNTEAFF. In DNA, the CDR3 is TGTGCCAGCCCGGTGAACACTGAAGCTTTCTTT.

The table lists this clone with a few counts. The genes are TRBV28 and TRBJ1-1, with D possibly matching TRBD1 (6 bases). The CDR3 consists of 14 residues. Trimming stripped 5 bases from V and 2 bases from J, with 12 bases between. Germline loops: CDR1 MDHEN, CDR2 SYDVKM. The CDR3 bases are TGTGCCAGCAGTCCCGGGACATCCAACACTGAAGCTTTCTTT. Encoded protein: CASSPGTSNTEAFF. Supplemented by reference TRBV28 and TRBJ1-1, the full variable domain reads DVKVTQSSRYLVKRTGEKVFLECVQDMDHENMFWYRQDPGLGLRLIYFSYDVKMKEKGDIPEGYSVSREKKERFSLILESASTNQTSMYLCASSPGTSNTEAFFGQGTRLTVV.

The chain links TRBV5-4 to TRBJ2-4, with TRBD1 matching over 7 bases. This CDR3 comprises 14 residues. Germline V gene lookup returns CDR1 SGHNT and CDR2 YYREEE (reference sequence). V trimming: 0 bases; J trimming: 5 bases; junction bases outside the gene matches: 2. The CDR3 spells CASSLGDSQNIQYF. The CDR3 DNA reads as TGTGCCAGCAGCTTGGGGGACAGCCAAAACATTCAGTACTTC.

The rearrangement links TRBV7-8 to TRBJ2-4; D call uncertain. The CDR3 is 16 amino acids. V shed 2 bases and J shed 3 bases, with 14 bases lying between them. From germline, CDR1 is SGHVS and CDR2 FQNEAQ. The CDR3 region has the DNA TGTGCCAGCAGCTTAAGACACCGGCCTAACAAAAACATTCAGTACTTC. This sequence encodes CASSLRHRPNKNIQYF. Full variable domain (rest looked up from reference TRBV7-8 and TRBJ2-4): GAGVSQSPRYKVAKRGQDVALRCDPISGHVSLFWYQQALGQGPEFLTYFQNEAQLDKSGLPSDRFFAERPEGSVSTLKIQRTQQEDSAVYLCASSLRHRPNKNIQYFGAGTRLSVL.

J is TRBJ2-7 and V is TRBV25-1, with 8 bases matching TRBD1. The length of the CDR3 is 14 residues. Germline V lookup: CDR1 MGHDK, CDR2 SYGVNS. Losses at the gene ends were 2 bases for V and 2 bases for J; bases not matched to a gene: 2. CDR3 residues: CASSEGTGPYEQYF. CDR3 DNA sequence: TGTGCCAGCAGTGAAGGGACAGGCCCCTACGAGCAGTACTTC.

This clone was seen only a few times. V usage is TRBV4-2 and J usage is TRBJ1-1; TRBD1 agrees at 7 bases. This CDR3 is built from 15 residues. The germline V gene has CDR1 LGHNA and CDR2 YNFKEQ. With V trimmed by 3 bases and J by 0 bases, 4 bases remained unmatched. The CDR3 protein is CASSQGTEMNTEAFF. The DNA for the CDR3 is TGTGCCAGCAGCCAGGGGACAGAAATGAACACTGAAGCTTTCTTT.

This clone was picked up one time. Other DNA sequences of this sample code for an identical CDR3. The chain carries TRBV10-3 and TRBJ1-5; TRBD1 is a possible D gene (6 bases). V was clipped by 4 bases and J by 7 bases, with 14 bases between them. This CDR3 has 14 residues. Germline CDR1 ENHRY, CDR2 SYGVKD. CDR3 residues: CAISGSGADQPQHF. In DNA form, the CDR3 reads TGTGCCATCAGTGGCTCAGGGGCCGACCAGCCCCAGCATTTT.

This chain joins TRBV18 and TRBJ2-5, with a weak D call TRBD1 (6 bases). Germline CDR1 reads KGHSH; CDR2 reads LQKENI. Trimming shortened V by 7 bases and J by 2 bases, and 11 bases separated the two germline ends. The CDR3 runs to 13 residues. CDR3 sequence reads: CASYGQSQETQYF. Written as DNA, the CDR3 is TGTGCCAGCTACGGACAGAGTCAAGAGACCCAGTACTTC.

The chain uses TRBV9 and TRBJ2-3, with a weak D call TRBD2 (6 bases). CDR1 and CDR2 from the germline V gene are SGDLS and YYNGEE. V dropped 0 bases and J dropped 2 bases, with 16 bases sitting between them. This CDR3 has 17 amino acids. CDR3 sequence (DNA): TGTGCCAGCAGCGTAGGAAGTTCGGCGGGGCCCACAGATACGCAGTATTTT. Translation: CASSVGSSAGPTDTQYF. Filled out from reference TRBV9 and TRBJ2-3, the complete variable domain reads DSGVTQTPKHLITATGQRVTLRCSPRSGDLSVYWYQQSLDQGLQFLIQYYNGEERAKGNILERFSAQQFPDLHSELNLSSLELGDSALYFCASSVGSSAGPTDTQYFGPGTRLTVL.

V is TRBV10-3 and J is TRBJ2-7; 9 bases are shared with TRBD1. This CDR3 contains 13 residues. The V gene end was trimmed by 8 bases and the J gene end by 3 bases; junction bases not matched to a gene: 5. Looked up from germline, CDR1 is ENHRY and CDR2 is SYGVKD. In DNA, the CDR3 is TGTGCCATCCAGCCGGGACAGGGCTACGAGCAGTACTTC. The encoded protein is CAIQPGQGYEQYF.

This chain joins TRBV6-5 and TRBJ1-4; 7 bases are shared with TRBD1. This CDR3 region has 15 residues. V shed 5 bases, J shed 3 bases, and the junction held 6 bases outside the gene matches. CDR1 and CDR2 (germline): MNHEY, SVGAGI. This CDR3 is CASSTQGGANEKLFF. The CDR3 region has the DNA TGTGCCAGCAGTACCCAGGGGGGCGCTAATGAAAAACTGTTTTTT.

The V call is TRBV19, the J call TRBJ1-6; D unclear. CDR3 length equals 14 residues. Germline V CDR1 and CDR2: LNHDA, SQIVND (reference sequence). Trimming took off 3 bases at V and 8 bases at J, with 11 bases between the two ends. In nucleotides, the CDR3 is TGTGCCAGTAGTATCTCGGTCGGGGATTCACCCCTCCACTTT. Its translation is CASSISVGDSPLHF.

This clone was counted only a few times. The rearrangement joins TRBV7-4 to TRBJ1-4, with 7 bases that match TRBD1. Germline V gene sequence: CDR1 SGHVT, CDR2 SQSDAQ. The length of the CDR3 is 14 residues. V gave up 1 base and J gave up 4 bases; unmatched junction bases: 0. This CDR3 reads CASSLDRGNEKLFF. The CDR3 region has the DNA TGTGCCAGCAGCTTAGACAGGGGTAATGAAAAACTGTTTTTT.

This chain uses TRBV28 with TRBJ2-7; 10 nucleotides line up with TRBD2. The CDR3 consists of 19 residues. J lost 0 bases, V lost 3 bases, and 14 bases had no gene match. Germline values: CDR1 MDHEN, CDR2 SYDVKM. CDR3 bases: TGTGCCAGCAGTTTTACGCCCGGGGTAGCGGGGGGTAGCTCCTACGAGCAGTACTTC. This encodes CASSFTPGVAGGSSYEQYF.

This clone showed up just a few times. This CDR3 reads CASSLVSGYEQYF. The CDR3 DNA reads TGTGCCAGCAGCTTGGTCTCAGGTTACGAGCAGTACTTC. The rearrangement links TRBV5-6 to TRBJ2-7; D unresolved. Per the germline V gene, CDR1 is SGHDT and CDR2 is YYEEEE. The CDR3 is 13 residues long. Trimming took off 0 bases at V and 4 bases at J, with 8 bases between the two ends.

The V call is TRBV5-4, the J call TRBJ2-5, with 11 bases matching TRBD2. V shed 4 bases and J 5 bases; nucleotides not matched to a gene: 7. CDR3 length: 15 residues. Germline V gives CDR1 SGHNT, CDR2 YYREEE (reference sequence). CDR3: CASSISGGAGETQYF. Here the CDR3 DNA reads TGTGCCAGCAGCATTAGCGGGGGGGCCGGGGAGACCCAGTACTTC. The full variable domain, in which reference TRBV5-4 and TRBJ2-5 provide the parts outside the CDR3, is ETGVTQSPTHLIKTRGQQVTLRCSSQSGHNTVSWYQQALGQGPQFIFQYYREEENGRGNFPPRFSGLQFPNYSSELNVNALELDDSALYLCASSISGGAGETQYFGPGTRLLVL.

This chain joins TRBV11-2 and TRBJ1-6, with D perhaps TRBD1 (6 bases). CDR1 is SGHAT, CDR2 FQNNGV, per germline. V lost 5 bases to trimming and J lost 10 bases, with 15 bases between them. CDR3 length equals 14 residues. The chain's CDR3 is CASSIPTGNSPLHF. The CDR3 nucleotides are TGTGCCAGCAGCATTCCTACAGGGAACTCACCCCTCCACTTT.

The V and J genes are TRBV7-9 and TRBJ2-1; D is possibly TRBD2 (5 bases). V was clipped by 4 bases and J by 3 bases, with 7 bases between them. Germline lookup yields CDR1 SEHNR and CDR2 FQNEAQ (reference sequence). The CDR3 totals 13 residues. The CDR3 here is CASSSTSYNEQFF. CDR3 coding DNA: TGTGCCAGCAGCTCTACTAGCTACAATGAGCAGTTCTTC.

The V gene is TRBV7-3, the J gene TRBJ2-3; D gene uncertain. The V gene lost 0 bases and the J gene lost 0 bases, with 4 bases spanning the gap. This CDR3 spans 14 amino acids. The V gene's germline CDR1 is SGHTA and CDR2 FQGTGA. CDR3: CASSLTRSTDTQYF. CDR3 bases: TGTGCCAGCAGCTTAACGCGAAGCACAGATACGCAGTATTTT. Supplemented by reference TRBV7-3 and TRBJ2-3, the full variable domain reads GAGVSQTPSNKVTEKGKYVELRCDPISGHTALYWYRQSLGQGPEFLIYFQGTGAADDSGLPNDRFFAVRPEGSVSTLKIQRTERGDSAVYLCASSLTRSTDTQYFGPGTRLTVL.